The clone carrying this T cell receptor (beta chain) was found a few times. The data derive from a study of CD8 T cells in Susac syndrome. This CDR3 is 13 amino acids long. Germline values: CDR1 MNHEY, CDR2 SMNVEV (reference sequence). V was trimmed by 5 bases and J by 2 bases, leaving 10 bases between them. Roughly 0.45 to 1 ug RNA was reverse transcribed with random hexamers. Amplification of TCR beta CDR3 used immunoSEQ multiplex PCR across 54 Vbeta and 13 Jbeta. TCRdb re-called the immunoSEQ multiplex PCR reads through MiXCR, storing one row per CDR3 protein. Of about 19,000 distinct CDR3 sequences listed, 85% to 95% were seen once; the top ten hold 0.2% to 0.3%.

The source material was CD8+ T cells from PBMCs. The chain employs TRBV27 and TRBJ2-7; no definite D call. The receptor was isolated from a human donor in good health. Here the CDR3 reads CASSPTPPYEQYF. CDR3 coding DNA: TGTGCCAGCAGTCCCACCCCTCCCTACGAGCAGTACTTC.